The T cell receptor (beta chain) described here comes from a study of monozygotic twins with cystic fibrosis. CDR3 length equals 12 residues. Germline loops: CDR1 SQVTM, CDR2 ANQGSEA. Deletions cut 0 bases from V and 6 bases from J, with 6 bases between. Some clones are missing from TCRdb's copy, which holds only in-frame ones; the method was immunoSEQ multiplex PCR. The table lists approximately 36,000 clones, 80% to 95% of them singletons. Material: blood. The V gene is TRBV29-1, the J gene TRBJ1-5; a weak D match, TRBD1 (5 bases). The source of this sequence is a boy aged 2 to 10 with cystic fibrosis. The CDR3 loop is CSVEDQGQPQHF. In nucleotides, the CDR3 is TGCAGCGTTGAAGATCAGGGTCAGCCCCAGCATTTT.